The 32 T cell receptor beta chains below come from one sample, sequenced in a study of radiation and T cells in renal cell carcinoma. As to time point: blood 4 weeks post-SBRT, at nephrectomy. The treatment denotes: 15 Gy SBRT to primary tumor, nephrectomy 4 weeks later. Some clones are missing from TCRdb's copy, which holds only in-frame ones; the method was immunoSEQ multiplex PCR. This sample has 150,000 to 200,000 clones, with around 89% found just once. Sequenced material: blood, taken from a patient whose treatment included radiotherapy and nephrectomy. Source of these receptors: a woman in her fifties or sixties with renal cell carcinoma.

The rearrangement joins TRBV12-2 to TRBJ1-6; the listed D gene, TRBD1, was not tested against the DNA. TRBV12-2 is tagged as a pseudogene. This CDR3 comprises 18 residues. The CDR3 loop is CASRPTEGWTKANSPLHF. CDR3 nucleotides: TGTGCAAGTCGCCCCACGGAAGGCTGGACAAAAGCTAATTCACCCCTCCACTTT.

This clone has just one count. In DNA form, the CDR3 reads TGCGCCAGCAGCTTCAAAATCGGGCTTCGGGGCAATCAGCCCCAGCATTTT. Its protein is CASSFKIGLRGNQPQHF. The J gene is TRBJ1-5, the V gene TRBV5-1, with unresolved D. Trimming stripped 2 bases from V and 2 bases from J, with 17 bases between. This CDR3 is 17 amino acids long. CDR1 and CDR2 from the germline V gene are SGHRS and YFSETQ.

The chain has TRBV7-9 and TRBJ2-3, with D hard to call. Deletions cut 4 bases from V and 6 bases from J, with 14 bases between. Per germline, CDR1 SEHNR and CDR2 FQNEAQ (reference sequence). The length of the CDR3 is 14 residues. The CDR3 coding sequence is TGTGCCAGCAGCTCATACGAGGACGTCGATACGCAGTATTTT. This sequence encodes CASSSYEDVDTQYF.

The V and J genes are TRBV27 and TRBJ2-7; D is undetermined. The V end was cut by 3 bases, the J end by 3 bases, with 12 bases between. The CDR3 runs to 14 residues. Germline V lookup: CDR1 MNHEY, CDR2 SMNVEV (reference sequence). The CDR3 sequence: CASSFSPAFYEQYF. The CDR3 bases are TGTGCCAGCAGTTTTTCTCCAGCCTTCTACGAGCAGTACTTC.

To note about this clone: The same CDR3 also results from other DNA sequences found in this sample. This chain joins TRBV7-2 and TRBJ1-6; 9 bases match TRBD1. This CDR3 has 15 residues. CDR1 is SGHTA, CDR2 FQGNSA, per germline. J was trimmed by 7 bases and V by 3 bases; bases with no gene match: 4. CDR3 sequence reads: CASSLGTGTNSPLHF. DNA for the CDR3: TGTGCCAGCAGCTTGGGGACAGGGACGAATTCACCCCTCCACTTT.

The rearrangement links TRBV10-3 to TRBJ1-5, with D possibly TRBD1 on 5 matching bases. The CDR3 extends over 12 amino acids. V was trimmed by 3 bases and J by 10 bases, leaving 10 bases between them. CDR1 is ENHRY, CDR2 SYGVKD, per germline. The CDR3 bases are TGTGCCATCAGTGATCCCCAGGGCCCCCAGCATTTT. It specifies CAISDPQGPQHF.

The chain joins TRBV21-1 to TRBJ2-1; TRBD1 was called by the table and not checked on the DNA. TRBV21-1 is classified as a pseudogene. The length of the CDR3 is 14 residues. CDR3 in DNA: TGTGCCAGCAGCGCCGACAGGGGTGCCAATGAGCAGTTCTTC. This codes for CASSADRGANEQFF.

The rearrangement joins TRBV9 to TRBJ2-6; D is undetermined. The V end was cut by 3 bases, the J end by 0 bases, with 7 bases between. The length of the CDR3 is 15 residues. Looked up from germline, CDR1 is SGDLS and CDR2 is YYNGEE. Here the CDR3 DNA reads TGTGCCAGCAGCGAGTCCTACTCTGGGGCCAACGTCCTGACTTTC. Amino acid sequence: CASSESYSGANVLTF.

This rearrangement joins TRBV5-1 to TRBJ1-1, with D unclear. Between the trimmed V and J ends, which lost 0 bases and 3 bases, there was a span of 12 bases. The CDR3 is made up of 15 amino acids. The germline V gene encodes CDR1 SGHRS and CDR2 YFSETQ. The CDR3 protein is CASSLGQWGDTEAFF. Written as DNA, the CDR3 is TGCGCCAGCAGCTTGGGGCAATGGGGAGACACTGAAGCTTTCTTT.

In DNA form, the CDR3 reads TGTGCCAGCAGGCGCTCCGGGACACCGTATGGCTACACCTTC. Its translation is CASRRSGTPYGYTF. The V gene is TRBV28, the J gene TRBJ1-2; D is perhaps TRBD1 (6 bases). The CDR3 runs to 14 residues. V lost 6 bases, J lost 5 bases, and 16 bases lay in between. Per the germline V gene, CDR1 is MDHEN and CDR2 is SYDVKM.

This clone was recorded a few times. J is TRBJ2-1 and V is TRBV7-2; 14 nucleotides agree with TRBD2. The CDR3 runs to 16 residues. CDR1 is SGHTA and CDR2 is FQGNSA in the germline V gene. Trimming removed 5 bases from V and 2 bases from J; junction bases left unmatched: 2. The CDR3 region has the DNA TGTGCCAGCAGCACGACTAGCGGGGGGGCCTACAATGAGCAGTTCTTC. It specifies CASSTTSGGAYNEQFF.

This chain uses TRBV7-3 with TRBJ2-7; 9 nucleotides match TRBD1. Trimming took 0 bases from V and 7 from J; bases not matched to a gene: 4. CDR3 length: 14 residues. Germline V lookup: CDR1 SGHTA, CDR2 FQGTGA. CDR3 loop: CASSLTNRGHEQYF. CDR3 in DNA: TGTGCCAGCAGCTTAACCAACAGGGGGCATGAGCAGTACTTC.

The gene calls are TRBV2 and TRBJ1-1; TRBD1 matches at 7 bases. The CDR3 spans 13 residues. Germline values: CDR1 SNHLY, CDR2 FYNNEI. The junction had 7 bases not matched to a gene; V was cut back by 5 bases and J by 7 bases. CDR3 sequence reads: CASSPETGLEAFF. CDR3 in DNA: TGTGCCAGCAGTCCCGAGACAGGGCTTGAAGCTTTCTTT.

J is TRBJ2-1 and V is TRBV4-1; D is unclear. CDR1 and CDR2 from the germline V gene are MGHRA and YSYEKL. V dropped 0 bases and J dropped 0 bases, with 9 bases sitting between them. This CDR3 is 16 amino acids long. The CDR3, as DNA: TGCGCCAGCAGCCAAGATTACGTTTTCTCCTACAATGAGCAGTTCTTC. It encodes CASSQDYVFSYNEQFF.

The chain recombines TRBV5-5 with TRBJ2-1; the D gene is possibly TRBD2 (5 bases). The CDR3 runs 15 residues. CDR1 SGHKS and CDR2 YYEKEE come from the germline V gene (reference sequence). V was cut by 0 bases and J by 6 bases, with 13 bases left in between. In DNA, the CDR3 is TGTGCCAGCAGCTTGGCATGGGAGAGCGCCAATGAGCAGTTCTTC. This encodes CASSLAWESANEQFF.

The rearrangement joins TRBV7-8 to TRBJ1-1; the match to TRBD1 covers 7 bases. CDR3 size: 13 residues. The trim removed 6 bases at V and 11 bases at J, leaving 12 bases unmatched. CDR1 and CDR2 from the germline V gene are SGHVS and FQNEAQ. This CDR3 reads CASSSDRAARAFF. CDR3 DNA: TGTGCCAGCAGTTCTGACAGGGCGGCAAGGGCTTTCTTT.

CDR3 in DNA: TGTGCCACCAGAGGGGGCATTGATCCCCTCCACTTT. Its protein is CATRGGIDPLHF. J is TRBJ1-6 and V is TRBV6-6; TRBD1 matches 7 bases. This CDR3 region has 12 residues. The J segment lost 13 bases and the V segment lost 10 bases, leaving 10 bases of the junction unmatched. CDR1 and CDR2 (germline): MNHNY, SVGAGI (reference sequence).

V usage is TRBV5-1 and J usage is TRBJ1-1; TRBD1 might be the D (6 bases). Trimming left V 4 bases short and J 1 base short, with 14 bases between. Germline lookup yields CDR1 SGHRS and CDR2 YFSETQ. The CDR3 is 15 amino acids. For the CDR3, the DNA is TGCGCCAGCAGCACGGACAGCTACTCGAACACTGAAGCTTTCTTT. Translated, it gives CASSTDSYSNTEAFF.

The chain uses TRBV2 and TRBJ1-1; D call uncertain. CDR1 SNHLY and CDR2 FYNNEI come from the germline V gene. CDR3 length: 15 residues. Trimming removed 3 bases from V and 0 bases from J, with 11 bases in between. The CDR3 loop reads CASSDSAQLNTEAFF. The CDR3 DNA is TGTGCCAGCAGTGATTCAGCGCAGCTGAACACTGAAGCTTTCTTT.

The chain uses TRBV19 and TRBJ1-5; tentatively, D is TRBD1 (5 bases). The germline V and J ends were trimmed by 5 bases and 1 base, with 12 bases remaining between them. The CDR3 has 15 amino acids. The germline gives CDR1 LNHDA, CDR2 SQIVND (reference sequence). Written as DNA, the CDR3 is TGTGCCAGTAGTCTACAGGATAACAGCAATCAGCCCCAGCATTTT. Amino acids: CASSLQDNSNQPQHF.

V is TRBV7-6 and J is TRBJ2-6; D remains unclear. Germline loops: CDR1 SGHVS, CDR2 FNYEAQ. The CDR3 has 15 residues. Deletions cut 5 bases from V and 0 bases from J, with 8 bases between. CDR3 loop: CASSQQRSGANVLTF. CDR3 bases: TGTGCCAGCAGCCAACAACGCTCTGGGGCCAACGTCCTGACTTTC.

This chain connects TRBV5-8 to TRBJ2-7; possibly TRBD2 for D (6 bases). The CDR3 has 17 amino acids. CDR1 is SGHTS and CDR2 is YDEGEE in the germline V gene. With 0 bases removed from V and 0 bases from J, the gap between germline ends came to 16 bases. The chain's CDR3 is CASSLERSGGISYEQYF. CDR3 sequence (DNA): TGTGCCAGCAGCTTGGAACGTAGTGGAGGGATCTCCTACGAGCAGTACTTC.

In DNA form, the CDR3 reads TGTGCCAGCAGTAACACGGACTGGACTGAAGCTTTCTTT. This codes for CASSNTDWTEAFF. The rearrangement links TRBV28 to TRBJ1-1; no clear D gene. With 5 bases removed from V and 5 bases from J, the gap between germline ends came to 12 bases. The CDR3 runs 13 residues. In germline, CDR1 is MDHEN, CDR2 SYDVKM.

The CDR3 sequence: CASRTREGVHYGYTF. CDR3 nucleotide sequence: TGTGCCAGCAGAACCCGGGAGGGGGTTCACTATGGCTACACCTTC. The chain links TRBV5-4 to TRBJ1-2; a weak D match, TRBD1 (6 bases). From germline, CDR1 is SGHNT and CDR2 YYREEE (reference sequence). The CDR3 runs to 15 residues. Trimming cost V 5 bases and J 3 bases, with 17 bases left between them.

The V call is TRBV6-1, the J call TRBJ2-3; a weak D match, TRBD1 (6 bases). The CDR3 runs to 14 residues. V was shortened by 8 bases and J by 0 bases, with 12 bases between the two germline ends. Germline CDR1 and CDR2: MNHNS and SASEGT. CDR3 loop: CASLRGISTDTQYF. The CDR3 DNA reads TGTGCCAGCCTGAGGGGGATAAGCACAGATACGCAGTATTTT.

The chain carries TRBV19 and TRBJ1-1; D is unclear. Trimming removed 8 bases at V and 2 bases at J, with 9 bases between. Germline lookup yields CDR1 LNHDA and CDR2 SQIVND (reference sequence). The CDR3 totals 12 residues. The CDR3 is CASSEGNTEAFF. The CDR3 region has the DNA TGTGCCAGTTCCGAAGGAAACACTGAAGCTTTCTTT. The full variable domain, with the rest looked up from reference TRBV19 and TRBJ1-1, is DGGITQSPKYLFRKEGQNVTLSCEQNLNHDAMYWYRQDPGQGLRLIYYSQIVNDFQKGDIAEGYSVSREKKESFPLTVTSAQKNPTAFYLCASSEGNTEAFFGQGTRLTVV.

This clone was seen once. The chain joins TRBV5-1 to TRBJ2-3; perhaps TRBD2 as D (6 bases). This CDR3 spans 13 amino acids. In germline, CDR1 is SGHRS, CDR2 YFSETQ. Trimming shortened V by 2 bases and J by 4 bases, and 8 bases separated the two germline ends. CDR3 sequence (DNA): TGCGCCAGCAGCTTAATAGCGGCAGATACGCAGTATTTT. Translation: CASSLIAADTQYF.

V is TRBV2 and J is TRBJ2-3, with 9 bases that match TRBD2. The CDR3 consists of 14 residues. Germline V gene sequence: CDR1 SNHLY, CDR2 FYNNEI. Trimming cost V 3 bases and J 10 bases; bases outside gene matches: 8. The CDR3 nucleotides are TGTGCCAGCAGTGAGACTAGCGGATACGGGCCGCAGTATTTT. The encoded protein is CASSETSGYGPQYF.

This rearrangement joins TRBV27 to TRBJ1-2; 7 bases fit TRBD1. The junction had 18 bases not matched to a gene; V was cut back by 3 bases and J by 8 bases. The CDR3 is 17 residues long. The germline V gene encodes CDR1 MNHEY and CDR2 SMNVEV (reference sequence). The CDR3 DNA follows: TGTGCCAGCAGTTTTAGGGGGGGACAGCCTGCCAGGGAGGGCTACACCTTC. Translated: CASSFRGGQPAREGYTF.

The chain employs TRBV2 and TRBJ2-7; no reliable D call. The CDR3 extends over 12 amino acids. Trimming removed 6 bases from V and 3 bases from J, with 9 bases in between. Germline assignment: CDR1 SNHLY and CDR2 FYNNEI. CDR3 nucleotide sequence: TGTGCCAGCAGCGTCGGTGACTACGAGCAGTACTTC. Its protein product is CASSVGDYEQYF. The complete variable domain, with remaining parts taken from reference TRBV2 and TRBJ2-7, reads EPEVTQTPSHQVTQMGQEVILRCVPISNHLYFYWYRQILGQKVEFLVSFYNNEISEKSEIFDDQFSVERPDGSNFTLKIRSTKLEDSAMYFCASSVGDYEQYFGPGTRLTVT.

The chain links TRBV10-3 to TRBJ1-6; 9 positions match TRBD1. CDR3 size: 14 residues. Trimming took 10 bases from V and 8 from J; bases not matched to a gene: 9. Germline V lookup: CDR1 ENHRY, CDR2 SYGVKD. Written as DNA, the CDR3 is TGTGCCAGCGGGGGGACAGGGCTCTATTCACCCCTCCACTTT. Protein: CASGGTGLYSPLHF.

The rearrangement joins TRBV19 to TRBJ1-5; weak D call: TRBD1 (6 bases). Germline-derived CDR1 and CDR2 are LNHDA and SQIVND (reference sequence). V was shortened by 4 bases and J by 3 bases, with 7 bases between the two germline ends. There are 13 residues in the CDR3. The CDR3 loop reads CASSRQANQPQHF. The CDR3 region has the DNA TGTGCCAGTAGTAGACAGGCCAATCAGCCCCAGCATTTT.